These 25 T cell receptor beta chains were sequenced from one sample in a study of cytomegalovirus exposure and HLA in healthy donors. The PCR used 60 Vbeta and 13 Jbeta primers. Sequencing was performed with immunoSEQ multiplex PCR; in TCRdb, only in-frame clones are kept and a portion is missing. The top ten hold about 2.2% of the sample, which has about 190,000 clones, roughly four fifths seen once. Sequences were obtained from PBMCs. Source of these receptors: a woman in her twenties or thirties in good health and CMV-seronegative.

This chain joins TRBV10-1 and TRBJ2-1; TRBD1 agrees at 7 bases. The germline V gene has CDR1 WNHNN and CDR2 SYGVQD (reference sequence). CDR3 length: 14 residues. The junction had 5 bases not matched to a gene; V was cut back by 2 bases and J by 7 bases. CDR3 sequence: CASSEPKQGNEQFF. The CDR3, as DNA: TGCGCCAGCAGTGAGCCAAAACAGGGGAATGAGCAGTTCTTC.

This clone has just one count. V is TRBV6-4 and J is TRBJ2-3; TRBD2 aligns across 12 bases. From germline, CDR1 is MRHNA and CDR2 SNTAGT. Losses at the gene ends were 4 bases for V and 6 bases for J; bases not matched to a gene: 8. The CDR3 contains 16 residues. The CDR3 protein is CASSATSGSKADTQYF. The CDR3 region has the DNA TGTGCCAGCAGTGCGACTAGCGGGAGCAAGGCGGATACGCAGTATTTT.

The chain uses TRBV7-2 and TRBJ1-6; D perhaps matches TRBD1 (5 bases). Germline loops: CDR1 SGHTA, CDR2 FQGNSA. V was trimmed by 4 bases and J by 6 bases, leaving 10 bases between them. The CDR3 runs 14 residues. CDR3 loop: CASSYGGVNSPLHF. The CDR3 nucleotides read TGTGCCAGCAGCTATGGGGGGGTTAATTCACCCCTCCACTTT.

This chain links TRBV28 with TRBJ1-2; tentative D call: TRBD1 (5 bases). The CDR3 runs 14 residues. The germline V gene has CDR1 MDHEN and CDR2 SYDVKM. The ends were cut back, 5 bases at V and 7 bases at J, with 17 bases in the middle. CDR3 sequence (DNA): TGTGCCAGCAGTACCTCGGGGGTTATGGGTGGCTACACCTTC. It specifies CASSTSGVMGGYTF.

This clone has just one count. The gene calls are TRBV4-3 and TRBJ1-2; weak D call: TRBD1 (5 bases). Per the germline V gene, CDR1 is LGHNA and CDR2 is YSLEER. The V end was cut by 0 bases, the J end by 4 bases, with 9 bases between. This CDR3 is built from 14 residues. Here the CDR3 reads CASSQDPGLYGYTF. The DNA for the CDR3 is TGCGCCAGCAGCCAAGATCCGGGACTCTATGGCTACACCTTC.

The V call is TRBV15, the J call TRBJ2-7; D remains unclear. CDR1 and CDR2 (germline): LNHNV, YYDKDF (reference sequence). The ends were cut back, 4 bases at V and 4 bases at J, with 5 bases in the middle. This CDR3 contains 11 residues. The CDR3 loop is CATSNRYEQYF. The CDR3 DNA is TGTGCCACCAGCAACCGGTACGAGCAGTACTTC.

The chain uses TRBV4-3 and TRBJ2-5; D ambiguous. Germline CDR1 is LGHNA and CDR2 is YSLEER. V gave up 0 bases and J gave up 3 bases, with 11 bases separating them. The CDR3 spans 15 residues. The CDR3 sequence: CASSQDRLTEETQYF. CDR3 DNA sequence: TGCGCCAGCAGCCAAGATCGGTTAACGGAAGAGACCCAGTACTTC.

This chain joins TRBV2 and TRBJ1-2; maybe TRBD1 (5 bases). Germline CDR1 reads SNHLY; CDR2 reads FYNNEI. Trimming took off 8 bases at V and 3 bases at J, with 10 bases between the two ends. The CDR3 totals 12 residues. CDR3 in amino acids: CASPTADYGYTF. CDR3 sequence (DNA): TGTGCCAGCCCGACAGCCGACTATGGCTACACCTTC. Supplemented by reference TRBV2 and TRBJ1-2, the full variable domain reads EPEVTQTPSHQVTQMGQEVILRCVPISNHLYFYWYRQILGQKVEFLVSFYNNEISEKSEIFDDQFSVERPDGSNFTLKIRSTKLEDSAMYFCASPTADYGYTFGSGTRLTVV.

The chain employs TRBV5-1 and TRBJ2-7; a possible D gene is TRBD1 (6 bases). The germline gives CDR1 SGHRS, CDR2 YFSETQ. The V end lost 1 base, the J end lost 7 bases, and 12 bases lay between the germline ends. The CDR3 runs to 13 residues. The CDR3 bases are TGCGCCAGCAGCTTGACGGACAGAGCGGAGCAGTACTTC. Translating gives CASSLTDRAEQYF.

The chain joins TRBV28 to TRBJ1-2; D is uncertain. V shed 6 bases and J shed 1 base, with 12 bases lying between them. CDR1 is MDHEN and CDR2 is SYDVKM in the germline V gene. The CDR3 is 14 residues long. Here the CDR3 DNA reads TGTGCCAGCAGGTTGCTGGGCGTTAACTATGGCTACACCTTC. Amino acids: CASRLLGVNYGYTF.

This chain connects TRBV7-6 to TRBJ2-7, with a weak D call TRBD1 (6 bases). Germline CDR1 SGHVS, CDR2 FNYEAQ. V dropped 0 bases and J dropped 5 bases, with 11 bases sitting between them. CDR3 length: 14 amino acids. The CDR3 nucleotides are TGTGCCAGCAGCTTAGCCCTACAGGGAAACGAGCAGTACTTC. Protein product: CASSLALQGNEQYF.

This chain connects TRBV5-1 to TRBJ2-5, with a tentative D call TRBD1 (6 bases). CDR1 and CDR2 from the germline V gene are SGHRS and YFSETQ. This CDR3 has 13 residues. V lost 2 bases, J lost 3 bases, and 8 bases lay in between. CDR3 sequence: CASSFGQKETQYF. CDR3 sequence (DNA): TGCGCCAGCAGCTTCGGACAGAAAGAGACCCAGTACTTC.

The chain couples TRBV7-9 to TRBJ1-3; TRBD1 agrees at 7 bases. The CDR3 contains 15 residues. The junction had 2 bases not matched to a gene; V was cut back by 1 base and J by 2 bases. CDR1 is SEHNR and CDR2 is FQNEAQ in the germline V gene (reference sequence). The CDR3 region is CASSLVQGTGNTIYF. The CDR3 DNA reads as TGTGCCAGCAGCTTAGTACAGGGGACTGGAAACACCATATATTTT.

The chain has TRBV7-2 and TRBJ2-7; D might be TRBD1 (5 bases). The CDR3 consists of 14 residues. CDR1 is SGHTA and CDR2 is FQGNSA in the germline V gene. V dropped 3 bases and J dropped 3 bases, with 12 bases sitting between them. The CDR3 reads CASSFQTENYEQYF. The CDR3 nucleotides are TGTGCCAGCAGCTTCCAGACAGAGAACTACGAGCAGTACTTC.

As regards this clone: The CDR3 does not close with the conserved phenylalanine or tryptophan, likely indicating a read error. This sequence joins TRBV19 and TRBJ1-5, with D possibly TRBD1 on 6 matching bases. The CDR3 is 13 amino acids. Trimming took 8 bases from V and 5 from J, leaving 13 bases between them. Looked up from germline, CDR1 is LNHDA and CDR2 is SQIVND (reference sequence). The CDR3, as DNA: TGTGCCAGTCAACAGGGTGGGGATCAGCCCCAGCATCTT. Residues: CASQQGGDQPQHL.

J is TRBJ1-4 and V is TRBV29-1; no definite D call. Trimming stripped 7 bases from V and 10 bases from J, with 19 bases between. The CDR3 spans 13 residues. Germline V gene sequence: CDR1 SQVTM, CDR2 ANQGSEA. The CDR3 here is CSGVVGEKGKLFF. DNA of the CDR3: TGCAGCGGAGTAGTGGGAGAGAAGGGAAAACTGTTTTTT.

This clone was picked up one time. V gene TRBV5-1 combines with J gene TRBJ2-5; D is perhaps TRBD2 (5 bases). Germline V lookup: CDR1 SGHRS, CDR2 YFSETQ. CDR3 size: 14 residues. Between the trimmed V and J ends, which lost 4 bases and 1 base, there was a span of 11 bases. CDR3 DNA: TGCGCCAGCAGCCGGAGCGGAAGCCAAGAGACCCAGTACTTC. It yields the protein CASSRSGSQETQYF.

The rearrangement links TRBV19 to TRBJ2-5; TRBD1 agrees at 9 bases. The J call may be mistaken, given a closer DNA end match to TRBJ2-7. Germline CDR1 is LNHDA and CDR2 is SQIVND (reference sequence). CDR3 length: 15 residues. CDR3 DNA: TGTGCCAGTAGTGCCCAGGGACAGGGAATCTACGAGCAGTACTTC. Protein product: CASSAQGQGIYEQYF.

The gene calls are TRBV29-1 and TRBJ2-5; 10 nucleotides line up with TRBD1. The J call may be faulty, since TRBJ2-7 better matches the DNA end. This CDR3 contains 14 residues. CDR1 is SQVTM, CDR2 ANQGSEA, per germline. The CDR3 here is CSVDGTGVAYEQYF. CDR3 DNA: TGCAGCGTTGATGGGACAGGGGTGGCCTACGAGCAGTACTTC.

V and J are TRBV28 and TRBJ2-2; 8 bases fit TRBD1. The CDR3 has 14 residues. Germline loops: CDR1 MDHEN, CDR2 SYDVKM. The trim removed 8 bases at V and 8 bases at J, leaving 10 bases unmatched. The CDR3 DNA reads as TGTGCCAGCGCCTTGGACAGGGTTGGAGGGGAGCTGTTTTTT. It translates to CASALDRVGGELFF.

As for this clone: One end of the junction varies from germline; a read error may be responsible. The chain's CDR3 is CASSFPSGANGLTF. The CDR3 bases are TGTGCCAGCAGCTTCCCCTCTGGGGCCAACGGCCTGACTTTC. The V gene is TRBV5-6, the J gene TRBJ2-6, with a possible D match to TRBD1 (5 bases). The CDR3 contains 14 residues. Germline-derived CDR1 and CDR2 are SGHDT and YYEEEE.

The chain recombines TRBV11-1 with TRBJ2-1; the D gene is possibly TRBD2 (5 bases). V lost 2 bases to trimming and J lost 2 bases, with 10 bases between them. The CDR3 has 15 residues. Germline lookup yields CDR1 SGHAT and CDR2 FQDESV (reference sequence). The CDR3 region is CASSLRRGTYNEQFF. The DNA of the CDR3 is TGTGCCAGCAGCTTAAGACGGGGAACCTACAATGAGCAGTTCTTC. Supplemented by reference TRBV11-1 and TRBJ2-1, the full variable domain reads EAEVAQSPRYKITEKSQAVAFWCDPISGHATLYWYRQILGQGPELLVQFQDESVVDDSQLPKDRFSAERLKGVDSTLKIQPAELGDSAMYLCASSLRRGTYNEQFFGPGTRLTVL.

The chain is built from TRBV9 and TRBJ2-7; D may be TRBD1 (5 bases). The CDR3 extends over 15 amino acids. In germline, CDR1 is SGDLS, CDR2 YYNGEE. Trimming took off 0 bases at V and 7 bases at J, with 17 bases between the two ends. The chain's CDR3 is CASSVGGSLHWEQYF. As DNA, the CDR3 is TGTGCCAGCAGCGTAGGGGGCTCCCTCCACTGGGAGCAGTACTTC.

This chain links TRBV5-4 with TRBJ2-7; TRBD2 is a possible D gene (5 bases). V was cut by 2 bases and J by 1 base, with 10 bases left in between. This CDR3 contains 14 residues. The germline V gene has CDR1 SGHNT and CDR2 YYREEE (reference sequence). CDR3 amino acids: CASSFGRTSYEQYF. The CDR3 nucleotides are TGTGCCAGCAGCTTCGGGCGGACTTCCTACGAGCAGTACTTC.

The chain carries TRBV18 and TRBJ2-7, with TRBD2 matching over 10 bases. Germline V CDR1 and CDR2: KGHSH, LQKENI. The CDR3 sequence is 16 residues long. J was trimmed by 2 bases and V by 3 bases; bases with no gene match: 7. The CDR3 loop reads CASSPNLAGVTYEQYF. For the CDR3, the DNA is TGTGCCAGCTCACCGAATCTAGCGGGAGTAACCTACGAGCAGTACTTC. Full variable domain (rest looked up from reference TRBV18 and TRBJ2-7): NAGVMQNPRHLVRRRGQEARLRCSPMKGHSHVYWYRQLPEEGLKFMVYLQKENIIDESGMPKERFSAEFPKEGPSILRIQQVVRGDSAAYFCASSPNLAGVTYEQYFGPGTRLTVT.